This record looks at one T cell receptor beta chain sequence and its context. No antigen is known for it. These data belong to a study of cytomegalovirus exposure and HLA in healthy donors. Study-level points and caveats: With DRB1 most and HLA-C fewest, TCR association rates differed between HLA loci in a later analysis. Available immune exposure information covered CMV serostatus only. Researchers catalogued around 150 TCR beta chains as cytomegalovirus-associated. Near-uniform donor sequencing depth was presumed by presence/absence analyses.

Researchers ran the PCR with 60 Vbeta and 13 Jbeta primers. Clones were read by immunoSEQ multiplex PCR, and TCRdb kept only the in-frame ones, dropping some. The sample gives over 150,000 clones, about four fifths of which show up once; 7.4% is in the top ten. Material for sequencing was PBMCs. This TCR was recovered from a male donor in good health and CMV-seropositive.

The CDR3 here is CASSRGQVAPGELFF. Here the CDR3 DNA reads TGTGCCAGCAGCCGGGGACAGGTTGCTCCCGGGGAGCTGTTTTTT. The chain combines TRBV5-4 with TRBJ2-2; TRBD1 matches at 8 bases. Per germline, CDR1 SGHNT and CDR2 YYREEE (reference sequence). The CDR3 is 15 amino acids. The junction had 8 bases not matched to a gene; V was cut back by 4 bases and J by 6 bases.